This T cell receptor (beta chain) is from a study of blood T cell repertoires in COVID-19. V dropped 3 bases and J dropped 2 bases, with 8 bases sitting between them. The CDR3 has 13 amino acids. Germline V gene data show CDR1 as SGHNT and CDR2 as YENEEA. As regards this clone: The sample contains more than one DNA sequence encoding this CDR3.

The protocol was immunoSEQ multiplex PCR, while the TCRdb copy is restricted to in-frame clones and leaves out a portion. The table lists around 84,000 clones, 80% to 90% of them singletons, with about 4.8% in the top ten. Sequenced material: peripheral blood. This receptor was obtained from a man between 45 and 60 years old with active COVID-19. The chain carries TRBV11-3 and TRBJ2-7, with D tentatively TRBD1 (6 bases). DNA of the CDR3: TGTGCCAGCAGCTTGACAGGCACCTACGAGCAGTACTTC. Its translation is CASSLTGTYEQYF.